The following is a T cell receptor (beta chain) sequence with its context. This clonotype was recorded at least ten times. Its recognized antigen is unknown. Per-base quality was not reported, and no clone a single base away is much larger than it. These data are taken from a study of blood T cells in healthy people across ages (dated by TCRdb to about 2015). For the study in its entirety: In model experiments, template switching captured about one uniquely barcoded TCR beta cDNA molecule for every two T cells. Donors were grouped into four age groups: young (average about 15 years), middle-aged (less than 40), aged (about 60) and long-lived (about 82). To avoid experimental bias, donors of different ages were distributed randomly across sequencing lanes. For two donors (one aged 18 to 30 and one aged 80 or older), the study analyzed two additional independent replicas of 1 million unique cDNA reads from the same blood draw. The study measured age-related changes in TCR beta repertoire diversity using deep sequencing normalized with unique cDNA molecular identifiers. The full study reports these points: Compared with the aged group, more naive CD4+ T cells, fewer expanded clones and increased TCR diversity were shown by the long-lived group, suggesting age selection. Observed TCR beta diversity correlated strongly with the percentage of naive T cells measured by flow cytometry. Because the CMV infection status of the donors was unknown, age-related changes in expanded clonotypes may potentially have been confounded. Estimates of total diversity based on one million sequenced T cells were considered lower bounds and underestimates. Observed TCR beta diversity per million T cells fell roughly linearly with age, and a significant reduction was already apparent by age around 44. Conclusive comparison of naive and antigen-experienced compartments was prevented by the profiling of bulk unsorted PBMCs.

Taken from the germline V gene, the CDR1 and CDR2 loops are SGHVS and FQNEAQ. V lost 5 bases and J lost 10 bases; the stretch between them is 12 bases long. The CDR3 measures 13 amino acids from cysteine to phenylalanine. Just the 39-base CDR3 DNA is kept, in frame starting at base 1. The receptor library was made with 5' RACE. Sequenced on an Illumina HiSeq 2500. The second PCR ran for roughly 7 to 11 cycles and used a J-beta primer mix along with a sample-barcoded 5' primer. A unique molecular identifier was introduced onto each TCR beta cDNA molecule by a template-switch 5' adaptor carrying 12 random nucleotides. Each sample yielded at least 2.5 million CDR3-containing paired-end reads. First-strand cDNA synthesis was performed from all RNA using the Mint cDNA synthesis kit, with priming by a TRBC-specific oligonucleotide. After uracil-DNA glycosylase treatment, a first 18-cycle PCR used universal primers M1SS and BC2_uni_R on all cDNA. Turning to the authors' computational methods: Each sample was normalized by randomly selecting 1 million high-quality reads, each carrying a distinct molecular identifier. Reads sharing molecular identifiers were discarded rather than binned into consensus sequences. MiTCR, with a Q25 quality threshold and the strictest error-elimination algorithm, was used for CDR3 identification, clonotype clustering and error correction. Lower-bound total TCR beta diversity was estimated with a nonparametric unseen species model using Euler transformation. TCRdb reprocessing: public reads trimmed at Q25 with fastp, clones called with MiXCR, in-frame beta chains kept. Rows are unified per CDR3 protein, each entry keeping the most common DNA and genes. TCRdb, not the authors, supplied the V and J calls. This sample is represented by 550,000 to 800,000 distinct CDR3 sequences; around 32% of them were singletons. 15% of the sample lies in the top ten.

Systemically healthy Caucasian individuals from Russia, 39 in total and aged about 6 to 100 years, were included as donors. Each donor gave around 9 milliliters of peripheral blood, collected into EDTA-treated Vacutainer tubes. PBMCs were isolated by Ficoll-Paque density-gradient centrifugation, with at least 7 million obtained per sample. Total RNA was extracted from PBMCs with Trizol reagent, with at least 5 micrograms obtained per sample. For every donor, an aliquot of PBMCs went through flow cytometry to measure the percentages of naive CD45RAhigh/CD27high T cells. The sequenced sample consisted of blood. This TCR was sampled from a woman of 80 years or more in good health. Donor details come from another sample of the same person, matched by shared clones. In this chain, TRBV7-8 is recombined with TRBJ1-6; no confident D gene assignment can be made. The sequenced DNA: TGTGCCAGCAGCCCCGTACTTGGATCACCCCTCCACTTT. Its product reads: CASSPVLGSPLHF.